These 14 T cell receptor beta chains were all obtained from the same sample, sequenced in a study of CD4+ T cells in melanoma. TCRdb's copy holds only in-frame clones and misses some; the assay was immunoSEQ multiplex PCR. The sample shows more than 110,000 clones, 85% to 95% of them seen only once. The receptors were gathered from a human donor with melanoma.

The chain is built from TRBV6-1 and TRBJ1-1; D is possibly TRBD1 (6 bases). Germline values: CDR1 MNHNS, CDR2 SASEGT. With 8 bases removed from V and 5 bases from J, the gap between germline ends came to 15 bases. This CDR3 contains 13 residues. The CDR3 spells CASRGTTGTEAFF. In DNA form, the CDR3 reads TGTGCCAGCCGGGGGACAACTGGGACTGAAGCTTTCTTT.

The chain combines TRBV7-8 with TRBJ2-5, with D perhaps matching TRBD2 (6 bases). From germline, CDR1 is SGHVS and CDR2 FQNEAQ. V shed 3 bases and J shed 9 bases, with 20 bases lying between them. CDR3 length: 15 residues. The CDR3 is CASSLGRGAPVSQYF. In nucleotides, the CDR3 is TGTGCCAGCAGCTTGGGCCGCGGGGCTCCGGTATCCCAGTACTTC.

The J gene is TRBJ2-2, the V gene TRBV5-1; D possibly matches TRBD1 or TRBD2 (5 bases each). The ends were cut back, 5 bases at V and 0 bases at J, with 11 bases in the middle. Germline lookup yields CDR1 SGHRS and CDR2 YFSETQ. CDR3 length equals 15 residues. The CDR3 region has the DNA TGCGCCAGCAGACCCGGGGCCGCGAACACCGGGGAGCTGTTTTTT. It codes for CASRPGAANTGELFF.

This chain joins TRBV18 and TRBJ2-7; D uncertain. CDR3 size: 11 residues. Trimming removed 4 bases at V and 3 bases at J, with 4 bases between. Germline V gene lookup returns CDR1 KGHSH and CDR2 LQKENI. In DNA form, the CDR3 reads TGTGCCAGCTCACAGGGCTACGAGCAGTACTTC. Its protein product is CASSQGYEQYF.

This clone has more than one count but fewer than ten. The chain couples TRBV7-9 to TRBJ2-1, with D unclear. V was pared by 2 bases and J by 7 bases, with 3 bases between. The germline gives CDR1 SEHNR, CDR2 FQNEAQ (reference sequence). The length of the CDR3 is 11 residues. CDR3 sequence: CASSLLNEQFF. The CDR3 DNA is TGTGCCAGCAGCTTATTGAATGAGCAGTTCTTC.

J is TRBJ1-2 and V is TRBV6-1; D call uncertain. Germline CDR1 and CDR2: MNHNS and SASEGT. The CDR3 has 13 amino acids. V was pared by 2 bases and J by 4 bases, with 8 bases between. The chain's CDR3 is CASSEIVLYGYTF. For the CDR3, the DNA is TGTGCCAGCAGTGAAATTGTCCTCTATGGCTACACCTTC.

The sample holds one count of this clone. The rearrangement uses TRBV7-9 and TRBJ1-4, with D uncertain. Trimming removed 5 bases from V and 8 bases from J, with 12 bases in between. Germline-derived CDR1 and CDR2 are SEHNR and FQNEAQ (reference sequence). The CDR3 extends over 13 amino acids. CDR3 bases: TGTGCCAGCAGCCAACAAGTAGGGGAAAAACTGTTTTTT. Its translation: CASSQQVGEKLFF.

This clone has a single count. The chain couples TRBV4-1 to TRBJ2-3, with D possibly being TRBD2 (7 bases). Germline V gives CDR1 MGHRA, CDR2 YSYEKL. V dropped 0 bases and J dropped 1 base, with 14 bases sitting between them. CDR3 length: 17 residues. This CDR3 reads CASSQDPRGAGTDTQYF. In DNA, the CDR3 is TGCGCCAGCAGCCAAGATCCCCGGGGGGCGGGCACAGATACGCAGTATTTT.

The J gene is TRBJ2-3, the V gene TRBV4-2, with 10 bases fitting TRBD2. V trimming: 0 bases; J trimming: 1 base; junction bases outside the gene matches: 1. This CDR3 comprises 16 residues. CDR1 and CDR2 from the germline V gene are LGHNA and YNFKEQ. The chain's CDR3 is CASSQDGTSGTDTQYF. DNA of the CDR3: TGTGCCAGCAGCCAAGACGGGACTAGCGGCACAGATACGCAGTATTTT.

The chain links TRBV4-1 to TRBJ1-2, with TRBD1 as a possible D gene (5 bases). The germline V gene has CDR1 MGHRA and CDR2 YSYEKL. The CDR3 spans 18 residues. V lost 1 base, J lost 4 bases, and 22 bases lay in between. CDR3 sequence: CASSQGGLWAGQIYGYTF. The CDR3 nucleotides read TGCGCCAGCAGCCAAGGGGGACTCTGGGCAGGGCAAATCTATGGCTACACCTTC.

This clone appeared a single time. DNA of the CDR3: TGTGCCAGCAGATTTAGGGTGGACAGAGGCAATCAGCCCCAGCATTTT. As protein: CASRFRVDRGNQPQHF. The chain uses TRBV6-4 and TRBJ1-5; possible D gene TRBD1, 6 bases. This CDR3 has 16 amino acids. V lost 6 bases and J lost 2, with 17 bases in between. Germline-derived CDR1 and CDR2 are MRHNA and SNTAGT.

The chain combines TRBV5-1 with TRBJ2-1; D is possibly TRBD2 (6 bases). In germline, CDR1 is SGHRS, CDR2 YFSETQ. V lost 7 bases and J lost 6, with 29 bases in between. The CDR3 covers 18 residues. The CDR3 nucleotides are TGCGCCAGCTCCCGCGCGCAGGGCGGACGGGGGTCGGTCAATGAGCAGTTCTTC. Its translation: CASSRAQGGRGSVNEQFF.

The rearrangement joins TRBV20-1 to TRBJ2-7, with 8 bases matching TRBD1. The CDR3 is 11 amino acids. CDR1 DFQATT and CDR2 SNEGSKA come from the germline V gene (reference sequence). V dropped 6 bases and J dropped 7; count of bases not matched to a gene: 5. The CDR3 reads CSAPRTGEQYF. Written as DNA, the CDR3 is TGCAGTGCCCCCAGGACAGGGGAGCAGTACTTC.

CDR3 coding DNA: TGTGCCAGCAGCCCCTCCCGCAGGGACAATGAGCAGTTCTTC. Translated, it gives CASSPSRRDNEQFF. The rearrangement uses TRBV4-2 and TRBJ2-1; tentative D call: TRBD1 (5 bases). This CDR3 is 14 amino acids long. Trimming cost V 4 bases and J 5 bases, with 12 bases left between them. Germline lookup yields CDR1 LGHNA and CDR2 YNFKEQ.